The next 5 T cell receptor beta chains were all read from a single sample in a study of blood T cell repertoires in COVID-19. Sequencing was performed with immunoSEQ multiplex PCR; in TCRdb, only in-frame clones are kept and a portion is missing. The repertoire has about 130,000 clones, roughly four fifths of them found once; the top ten carry around 5.9%. Sequenced sample: peripheral blood. Receptors were obtained from a man between 60 and 75 years old with acute or convalescent COVID-19.

This chain joins TRBV3-1 (or the pseudogene TRBV3-2) and TRBJ2-7; D call uncertain. This CDR3 spans 11 amino acids. V lost 2 bases and J lost 3, with 2 bases in between. Germline V gene data show CDR1 as LGHDT and CDR2 as YNNKEL (reference sequence). The chain's CDR3 is CASSQYYEQYF. The DNA of the CDR3 is TGTGCCAGCAGCCAATACTACGAGCAGTACTTC.

The chain couples TRBV6-5 to TRBJ2-7, with 9 bases that match TRBD1. With 4 bases clipped from V and 3 bases from J, the junction kept 10 bases outside the gene matches. This CDR3 has 16 residues. Germline V gene sequence: CDR1 MNHEY, CDR2 SVGAGI. The CDR3 protein is CASSLQQGAVNYEQYF. The CDR3 coding sequence is TGTGCCAGCAGTTTACAACAGGGGGCCGTAAACTACGAGCAGTACTTC.

This clone occurred once. V and J are TRBV3-1 (or the pseudogene TRBV3-2) and TRBJ1-5, with D possibly TRBD1 on 5 matching bases. The CDR3 consists of 15 residues. Trimming removed 0 bases at V and 6 bases at J, with 12 bases between. Germline V gene sequence: CDR1 LGHDT, CDR2 YNNKEL (reference sequence). CDR3 coding DNA: TGTGCCAGCAGCCAAGATCCGGGGGGGGTTCAGCCCCAGCATTTT. It specifies CASSQDPGGVQPQHF.

The chain carries TRBV9 and TRBJ2-5, with TRBD2 identical over 11 bases. The CDR3 is 16 residues long. V was pared by 0 bases and J by 4 bases, with 5 bases of the junction left unmatched. Germline CDR1 SGDLS, CDR2 YYNGEE. The CDR3, as DNA: TGTGCCAGCAGCGTAGGAGTAGCGGGAGGGGGAGAGACCCAGTACTTC. Its translation: CASSVGVAGGGETQYF. The full variable domain, its missing parts supplied by reference TRBV9 and TRBJ2-5, is DSGVTQTPKHLITATGQRVTLRCSPRSGDLSVYWYQQSLDQGLQFLIQYYNGEERAKGNILERFSAQQFPDLHSELNLSSLELGDSALYFCASSVGVAGGGETQYFGPGTRLLVL.

Notes on this clone: Other nucleotide sequences from this sample produce the same CDR3. The chain employs TRBV5-1 and TRBJ1-2; a possible D gene is TRBD1 (6 bases). CDR1 SGHRS and CDR2 YFSETQ come from the germline V gene. Trimming left V 2 bases short and J 4 bases short, with 9 bases between. The CDR3 spans 13 residues. CDR3 DNA: TGCGCCAGCAGCTTAGGGGGATCCTATGGCTACACCTTC. It specifies CASSLGGSYGYTF.